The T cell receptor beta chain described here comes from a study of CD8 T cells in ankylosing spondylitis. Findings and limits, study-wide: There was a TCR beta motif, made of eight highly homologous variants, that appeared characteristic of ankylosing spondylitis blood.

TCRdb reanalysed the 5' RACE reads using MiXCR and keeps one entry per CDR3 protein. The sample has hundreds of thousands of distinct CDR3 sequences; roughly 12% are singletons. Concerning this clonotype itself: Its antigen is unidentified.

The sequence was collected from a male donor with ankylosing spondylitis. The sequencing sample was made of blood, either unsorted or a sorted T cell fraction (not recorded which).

CDR3 coding DNA: TGTGCCAGCTCCCATGGAAACACCATATATTTT. It yields the protein CASSHGNTIYF. The rearrangement uses TRBV12-3 or TRBV12-4 and TRBJ1-3; D remains ambiguous. There are 11 residues in the CDR3. V was shortened by 8 bases and J by 3 bases, with 5 bases between the two germline ends.